This is a list of T cell receptor beta chains from one sample in a study of siplizumab effects on memory and regulatory T cells. Produced via immunoSEQ multiplex PCR; TCRdb's table is partial and in-frame only. The table records some 73,000 clones, roughly 93% of them present only once. The material sequenced was CD8+ T cells sorted from blood. These receptors came from a human donor in good health. The CDR3 runs from the conserved cysteine through the conserved F or W. The D gene is left open where the match is weak. The size of a clone is reported for some rows only, either as once, few or many, or as a class for expanded clones.

v_gene	abundance	d_gene	j_gene	CDR3aa	CDR3nt
TRBV6-5	-	-	TRBJ2-3	CASSYPGDTQYF	TGTGCCAGCAGTTACCCGGGGGATACGCAGTATTTT
TRBV6-1	once	TRBD1	TRBJ2-7	CASSGGTGASEQYF	TGTGCCAGCAGTGGCGGGACAGGGGCTTCCGAGCAGTACTTC
TRBV7-9	-	-	TRBJ2-7	CASSPGGEQYF	TGTGCCAGCAGCCCAGGAGGCGAGCAGTACTTC
TRBV7-2	-	TRBD2	TRBJ2-1	CASSFGGGNEQFF	TGTGCCAGCAGCTTCGGGGGGGGCAATGAGCAGTTCTTC
TRBV21-1	-	-	TRBJ1-2	CASSSSGREPNYGYTF	TGTGCCAGCAGCTCCTCGGGAAGGGAACCCAACTATGGCTACACCTTC
TRBV4-1	-	-	TRBJ1-2	CASSQERGGGNYGYTF	TGCGCCAGCAGCCAAGAGAGGGGGGGAGGGAATTATGGCTACACCTTC
TRBV19	-	-	TRBJ1-1	CASSVMPGSQQIEAFF	TGTGCCAGTAGTGTAATGCCGGGATCGCAGCAAATTGAAGCTTTCTTT
TRBV19	-	TRBD1	TRBJ1-5	CASHGQGNNQPQHF	TGTGCCAGCCACGGACAGGGGAACAATCAGCCCCAGCATTTT
TRBV13	-	-	TRBJ2-2	CASSGSLNTGELFF	TGTGCCAGCAGCGGATCATTAAACACCGGGGAGCTGTTTTTT
TRBV27	-	TRBD1	TRBJ1-2	CASSLAGGVGYGYTF	TGTGCCAGCAGTTTGGCAGGGGGCGTCGGCTATGGCTACACCTTC
TRBV4-2	-	TRBD2	TRBJ2-3	CASSQLAGESTDTQYF	TGTGCCAGCAGCCAACTAGCGGGGGAGAGCACAGATACGCAGTATTTT
TRBV14	-	TRBD2	TRBJ2-1	CASSQILAGGQFF	TGTGCCAGCAGCCAAATTCTGGCGGGGGGGCAGTTCTTC
TRBV13	-	-	TRBJ2-1	CASSFGGVTYNEQFF	TGTGCCAGCAGCTTTGGCGGGGTCACCTACAATGAGCAGTTCTTC
TRBV10-3	-	TRBD1	TRBJ2-1	CAISGIQSSETGFMDEQFF	TGTGCCATCAGTGGAATTCAGTCTTCCGAGACAGGGTTTATGGATGAGCAGTTCTTC
TRBV7-2	-	-	TRBJ2-7	CASSLAGTTDEQYF	TGTGCCAGCAGCTTAGCCGGGACGACGGACGAGCAGTACTTC
TRBV6-4	-	-	TRBJ2-5	CASSLPRAFYF	TGTGCCAGCAGCCTCCCCAGGGCCTTTTACTTC
TRBV11-1	-	-	TRBJ2-3	CASSQNRDQLYTDTQYF	TGTGCCAGCAGCCAAAACCGAGACCAATTATACACAGATACGCAGTATTTT
TRBV4-3	-	-	TRBJ1-6	CASSPRWRSPLHF	TGCGCCAGCAGCCCGCGGTGGCGGTCACCCCTCCACTTT
TRBV12-1	-	-	TRBJ1-5	CASSSRPDYSNQPQHF	TGTGCCAGCAGCTCTAGGCCGGACTATAGCAATCAGCCCCAGCATTTT
TRBV28	-	-	TRBJ2-7	CASSLSSYEQYF	TGTGCCAGCAGTTTGAGCTCCTACGAGCAGTACTTC
TRBV7-9	-	TRBD1	TRBJ1-3	CASSPGQVGSGNTIYF	TGTGCCAGCAGCCCGGGACAGGTCGGCTCTGGAAACACCATATATTTT
TRBV28	-	TRBD1	TRBJ1-2	CASSLPGTDNYGYTF	TGTGCCAGCAGTTTACCAGGGACAGATAACTATGGCTACACCTTC
TRBV18	-	-	TRBJ2-1	CASSPDGLSLALEQFF	TGTGCCAGCTCACCCGACGGACTATCTCTGGCTCTTGAGCAGTTCTTC
TRBV11-2	-	-	TRBJ2-1	CASTFTGDTYNEQFF	TGTGCCAGCACTTTCACGGGGGATACTTACAATGAGCAGTTCTTC
TRBV28	-	-	TRBJ1-5	CASSLAGAGNQPQHF	TGTGCCAGCAGTTTGGCGGGGGCAGGGAATCAGCCCCAGCATTTT
TRBV28	-	-	TRBJ2-7	CASSLTYEQYF	TGTGCCAGCAGTTTGACGTACGAGCAGTACTTC
TRBV7-3	-	-	TRBJ2-7	CASSSTGEQYF	TGTGCCAGCAGCTCCACGGGCGAGCAGTACTTC
TRBV6-1	-	-	TRBJ2-7	CASINGASYEQYF	TGTGCCAGCATTAATGGGGCTTCCTACGAGCAGTACTTC
TRBV10-3	once	-	TRBJ1-4	CAISESGATNEKLFF	TGTGCCATCAGTGAGTCGGGAGCAACTAATGAAAAACTGTTTTTT
TRBV19	few	TRBD1	TRBJ2-1	CATRQGAVNEQFF	TGTGCCACCAGACAGGGGGCAGTCAATGAGCAGTTCTTC
TRBV9	once	-	TRBJ2-3	CASSGTSTDTQYF	TGTGCCAGCAGCGGAACTAGCACAGATACGCAGTATTTT
TRBV29-1	-	-	TRBJ1-2	CSVVGEGRNSFGYTF	TGCAGCGTTGTGGGGGAAGGCCGCAATTCTTTTGGCTACACCTTC
TRBV15	-	-	TRBJ2-2	CATSRGQVSGELFF	TGTGCCACCAGCAGAGGCCAGGTCTCCGGGGAGCTGTTTTTT
TRBV7-9	once	-	TRBJ2-2	CASSLVSAGELFF	TGTGCCAGCAGCTTAGTGAGCGCCGGGGAGCTGTTTTTT
TRBV5-5	-	-	TRBJ1-1	CASSFKNTEAFF	TGTGCCAGCAGCTTCAAGAACACTGAAGCTTTCTTT
TRBV29-1	-	-	TRBJ2-7	CSVGGYEQYF	TGCAGCGTTGGAGGCTACGAGCAGTACTTC
TRBV2	-	-	TRBJ2-3	CASRRTAPWDTQYF	TGTGCCAGCAGGAGGACGGCCCCATGGGATACGCAGTATTTT
TRBV7-6	-	-	TRBJ1-2	CASKSWQDYGYTF	TGTGCCAGCAAGTCTTGGCAGGACTATGGCTACACCTTC
TRBV5-1	-	TRBD1	TRBJ1-2	CASSLAGQGDGYTF	TGTGCCAGCAGCTTGGCGGGACAGGGTGATGGCTACACCTTC